What follows describes a single TCR beta chain. The antigen remains unidentified. A multiplex PCR was run with 60 Vbeta primers and 13 Jbeta primers. Here immunoSEQ multiplex PCR was the method, and the copy in TCRdb shows in-frame clones only, minus some. This table holds around 190,000 clones, about 80% found once. The V end lost 1 base, the J end lost 0 bases, and 12 bases lay between the germline ends. Germline values: CDR1 SGHVS, CDR2 FQNEAQ. CDR3 length equals 16 residues. These data belong to a study of cytomegalovirus exposure and HLA in healthy donors. Study-wide points: As a later analysis revealed, most CMV-associated TCR beta chains appeared HLA-restricted. Information on immune exposure was restricted to one variable (CMV serostatus).

The sequence came from a woman between 40 and 50 years old in good health and CMV-seronegative. Input material: PBMCs. The J gene is TRBJ1-2, the V gene TRBV7-8; D remains ambiguous. The CDR3 nucleotides are TGTGCCAGCAGCTTAGAATTCCGGGTTACTAACTATGGCTACACCTTC. Translated, it gives CASSLEFRVTNYGYTF.